Shown below are 18 T cell receptor beta chains from a single sample sequenced in a study of cytomegalovirus exposure and HLA in healthy donors. Primers included in the PCR were 60 Vbeta and 13 Jbeta primers. The data were produced by immunoSEQ multiplex PCR, yet TCRdb's version contains in-frame clones alone and is incomplete. The sample shows approximately 170,000 clones, 70% to 90% of them seen only once. The sample taken for sequencing was PBMCs. All receptors come from a male donor in good health and CMV-seronegative.

The CDR3 DNA sequence: TGTGCCAGCAGCCCCCGGAGGGATACGCAGTATTTT. Amino acids: CASSPRRDTQYF. The V call is TRBV7-2, the J call TRBJ2-3; possible D gene TRBD2, 5 bases. Germline CDR1 SGHTA, CDR2 FQGNSA. Trimming cost V 5 bases and J 6 bases, with 9 bases left between them. This CDR3 is 12 amino acids long.

The count of this clone is one. In nucleotides, the CDR3 is TGTGCCAGCAGCCAAGCCCAGGGTAGCTCCTACGAGCAGTACTTC. Amino acids: CASSQAQGSSYEQYF. V usage is TRBV4-2 and J usage is TRBJ2-7; a weak D match, TRBD1 (5 bases). The CDR3 is made up of 15 amino acids. The V gene lost 1 base and the J gene lost 0 bases, with 10 bases spanning the gap. Germline lookup yields CDR1 LGHNA and CDR2 YNFKEQ.

The gene calls are TRBV29-1 and TRBJ2-5, with a possible D match to TRBD1 (6 bases). The CDR3 consists of 13 residues. Germline V gene data show CDR1 as SQVTM and CDR2 as ANQGSEA. V shed 0 bases and J shed 6 bases, with 11 bases lying between them. For the CDR3, the DNA is TGCAGCGTTGAAGACAGGGGATCGAAGACCCAGTACTTC. Translated: CSVEDRGSKTQYF.

This sequence joins TRBV6-1 and TRBJ2-3; TRBD1 matches 8 bases. CDR1 MNHNS and CDR2 SASEGT come from the germline V gene. This CDR3 spans 14 amino acids. V lost 3 bases and J lost 3; bases outside the gene matches: 2. Written as DNA, the CDR3 is TGTGCCAGCAGTGAGTACAGGGGGACAGATACGCAGTATTTT. The encoded protein is CASSEYRGTDTQYF.

V is TRBV15 and J is TRBJ2-1; TRBD2 agrees at 7 bases. The germline V gene has CDR1 LNHNV and CDR2 YYDKDF (reference sequence). CDR3 length: 16 residues. J gave up 0 bases and V 4 bases, and 6 bases lay outside the gene matches. The CDR3 bases are TGTGCCACCAGCAAGGGAGCGGGGAGCTCCTACAATGAGCAGTTCTTC. Its translation: CATSKGAGSSYNEQFF.

V usage is TRBV25-1 and J usage is TRBJ2-5, with D tentatively TRBD1 (5 bases). Between the trimmed V and J ends, which lost 1 base and 5 bases, there was a span of 11 bases. In germline, CDR1 is MGHDK, CDR2 SYGVNS. This CDR3 has 14 residues. CDR3 residues: CASSESPKGETQYF. Written as DNA, the CDR3 is TGTGCCAGCAGTGAATCCCCTAAGGGGGAGACCCAGTACTTC.

J is TRBJ2-7 and V is TRBV10-1, with 8 bases matching TRBD2. The CDR3 extends over 18 amino acids. The germline V gene encodes CDR1 WNHNN and CDR2 SYGVQD (reference sequence). J lost 1 base, V lost 2 bases, and 13 bases had no gene match. CDR3 sequence reads: CASSEGVGSGTRSYEQYF. CDR3 bases: TGCGCCAGCAGTGAGGGGGTCGGTTCGGGGACTAGATCCTACGAGCAGTACTTC.

This clone was detected once. The chain employs TRBV27 and TRBJ2-7, with TRBD2 matching over 12 bases. Germline values: CDR1 MNHEY, CDR2 SMNVEV (reference sequence). This CDR3 comprises 14 residues. J lost 3 bases, V lost 5 bases, and 2 bases had no gene match. Here the CDR3 reads CASSPSGRGYEQYF. The CDR3 DNA sequence: TGTGCCAGCAGTCCTAGCGGGAGGGGCTACGAGCAGTACTTC.

The chain employs TRBV14 and TRBJ1-1; possible D gene TRBD1, 5 bases. In germline, CDR1 is SGHDN, CDR2 FVKESK. V lost 5 bases and J lost 0, with 7 bases in between. CDR3 length equals 13 residues. The CDR3 bases are TGTGCCAGCAGCAAGGGGTTGAACACTGAAGCTTTCTTT. Its translation is CASSKGLNTEAFF.

The CDR3 reads CASSQGQKRETQYF. The CDR3 DNA sequence: TGTGCCAGCAGCCAGGGACAGAAGCGAGAGACCCAGTACTTC. The V and J genes are TRBV5-4 and TRBJ2-5, with 7 bases that match TRBD1. CDR1 is SGHNT, CDR2 YYREEE, per germline (reference sequence). This CDR3 region has 14 residues. V shed 4 bases, J shed 4 bases, and the junction held 7 bases outside the gene matches.

The chain carries TRBV5-6 and TRBJ2-7; 14 bases match TRBD2. CDR1 is SGHDT, CDR2 YYEEEE, per germline. V was clipped by 2 bases and J by 7 bases; unmatched bases: 8. This CDR3 has 16 residues. The DNA for the CDR3 is TGTGCCAGCAGCTTCACCGGGACTAGCGGGAGCCAGGAGCAGTACTTC. Translated, it gives CASSFTGTSGSQEQYF.

The V gene is TRBV4-3, the J gene TRBJ1-4; the match to TRBD1 covers 10 bases. The V gene's germline CDR1 is LGHNA and CDR2 YSLEER. The CDR3 contains 20 residues. Losses at the gene ends were 4 bases for V and 7 bases for J; bases not matched to a gene: 21. CDR3 protein: CASSRLFPGQGSSLGEKLFF. Written as DNA, the CDR3 is TGCGCCAGCAGCCGATTATTTCCGGGACAGGGGTCGTCTTTGGGTGAAAAACTGTTTTTT.

In this sample, this clone turned up a few times. The chain combines TRBV5-1 with TRBJ2-1, with D unclear. The CDR3 runs to 12 residues. Deletions cut 0 bases from V and 5 bases from J, with 3 bases between. Germline V CDR1 and CDR2: SGHRS, YFSETQ. This CDR3 reads CASSLDNNEQFF. DNA of the CDR3: TGCGCCAGCAGCTTGGATAACAATGAGCAGTTCTTC.

V usage is TRBV29-1 and J usage is TRBJ2-7; D perhaps matches TRBD1 (5 bases). The V gene's germline CDR1 is SQVTM and CDR2 ANQGSEA. With 7 bases removed from V and 5 bases from J, the gap between germline ends came to 18 bases. The CDR3 has 13 amino acids. The CDR3 DNA sequence: TGCAGCGGAGGAGACAGCAGGTTCCACGAGCAGTACTTC. Its translation: CSGGDSRFHEQYF.

The rearrangement joins TRBV9 to TRBJ1-2, with 8 positions matching TRBD1. Germline V CDR1 and CDR2: SGDLS, YYNGEE. CDR3 size: 12 residues. The V and J ends lost 7 bases and 6 bases, in that order; junction bases with no gene match: 5. DNA for the CDR3: TGTGCCAGCGGCAGGGGGCCCGATGGCTACACCTTC. This sequence encodes CASGRGPDGYTF.

Concerning this clone: One end of the junction is discordant with germline, which a read error may explain. Other DNA sequences in the sample encode the same CDR3. The genes are TRBV6-5 and TRBJ1-1, with D maybe TRBD1 (5 bases). In germline, CDR1 is MNHEY, CDR2 SVGAGI. The CDR3 covers 13 residues. The CDR3 reads CATRRGVGTEAFF. For the CDR3, the DNA is TGCGCCACCAGAAGGGGCGTCGGCACTGAAGCTTTCTTT.

This sequence joins TRBV19 and TRBJ2-7; possible D gene TRBD2, 5 bases. V lost 0 bases and J 2 bases, leaving 8 bases between the germline ends. Germline CDR1 reads LNHDA; CDR2 reads SQIVND (reference sequence). This CDR3 has 14 residues. The CDR3 DNA follows: TGTGCCAGTAGTATAGATCCCGGGACCTACGAGCAGTACTTC. As protein: CASSIDPGTYEQYF.

The V call is TRBV6-1, the J call TRBJ1-1; tentatively, D is TRBD1 (6 bases). This CDR3 comprises 13 residues. The V end was cut by 4 bases, the J end by 7 bases, with 13 bases between. Germline V lookup: CDR1 MNHNS, CDR2 SASEGT. The CDR3 sequence: CASSATGPNEAFF. Here the CDR3 DNA reads TGTGCCAGCAGTGCTACAGGGCCAAATGAAGCTTTCTTT.